This T cell receptor beta chain was documented in a study of control samples from healthy donors and cancer patients (TCRdb year 2020). Libraries were made using the immunoSEQ multiplex PCR assay. What TCRdb holds here is the immuneACCESS table cut down to in-frame rearrangements. Part of the clones is not present; checked against another copy, under half of the missing clones reflect an unresolved V gene, and the others are unexplained. This sample lists some 74,000 clones; about 83% were detected once. The top ten constitute about 15% of the sample. This clone was detected a few times. The antigen it recognizes is unknown. No much larger clone exists at a distance of one base, and base qualities are not known. The CDR3 sequence holds 13 residues, the cysteine and phenylalanine included. Only the CDR3 DNA is retained, 39 bases long and in frame from the first base. The V and J ends are trimmed by 0 bases and 6 bases, leaving 9 bases between them. As encoded in the germline V gene (reference sequence), CDR1 is GTSNPN while CDR2 is SVGIG.

Sequencing was performed on blood. The rearranged segments are TRBV30 and TRBJ2-1; TRBD2 is possibly the D segment (5 matching bases). This TCR was sampled from a man in his sixties in good health. The CDR3 loop reads CAWSVGESNEQFF. The base sequence is TGTGCCTGGAGTGTTGGGGAGTCCAATGAGCAGTTCTTC. Here the CDR3 is joined to the reference TRBV30 and TRBJ2-1 genes, and the full variable domain is: SQTIHQWPATLVQPVGSPLSLECTVEGTSNPNLYWYRQAAGRGLQLLFYSVGIGQISSEVPQNLSASRPQDRQFILSSKKLLLSDSGFYLCAWSVGESNEQFFGPGTRLTVL.